These 7 T cell receptor beta chains share one sample of origin, sequenced in a study of OX40 agonist ivuxolimab in advanced cancers. Sequenced by immunoSEQ multiplex PCR; TCRdb stores in-frame clones only, minus some. This sample has about 62,000 clones; around 83% occur once, and the top ten carry 2.4%. This material consisted of CD4+ or CD8+ T cells sorted from blood, taken in a trial of the OX40 agonist ivuxolimab. These receptors all come from an adult with an advanced solid tumor such as melanoma, head and neck, liver or kidney cancer.

This clone was recorded once. V is TRBV6-1 and J is TRBJ2-1; 7 nucleotides align to TRBD1. CDR3 length: 15 amino acids. The V and J ends lost 5 bases and 5 bases, in that order; junction bases with no gene match: 9. Looked up from germline, CDR1 is MNHNS and CDR2 is SASEGT. CDR3 sequence: CASSIDSGTDNEQFF. In DNA, the CDR3 is TGTGCCAGCAGTATAGACTCCGGGACAGACAATGAGCAGTTCTTC.

This clone was found once. This sequence joins TRBV29-1 and TRBJ1-2; D is ambiguous. CDR3 length: 10 amino acids. The germline V and J ends were trimmed by 6 bases and 6 bases, with 8 bases remaining between them. Germline values: CDR1 SQVTM, CDR2 ANQGSEA. The CDR3 DNA follows: TGCAGCGTCTCAGCGGATGGCTACACCTTC. This translates into CSVSADGYTF.

The chain is built from TRBV6-1 and TRBJ2-3; the D is unclear. The CDR3 is 13 amino acids. Trimming shortened V by 8 bases and J by 0 bases, and 9 bases separated the two germline ends. Germline-derived CDR1 and CDR2 are MNHNS and SASEGT. CDR3 sequence (DNA): TGTGCCAGCCGGCCGAGAAGCACAGATACGCAGTATTTT. Protein sequence: CASRPRSTDTQYF.

The rearrangement uses TRBV27 and TRBJ2-3; D is undetermined. The V end lost 5 bases, the J end lost 5 bases, and 23 bases lay between the germline ends. Germline V lookup: CDR1 MNHEY, CDR2 SMNVEV (reference sequence). This CDR3 contains 17 residues. The DNA of the CDR3 is TGTGCCAGCAGTACTTATGCACGGACGAAGGACCAAGATACGCAGTATTTT. It is translated as CASSTYARTKDQDTQYF.

The chain is built from TRBV5-1 and TRBJ1-1; 9 nucleotides line up with TRBD1. The CDR3 is made up of 15 amino acids. From germline, CDR1 is SGHRS and CDR2 YFSETQ. J gave up 4 bases and V 4 bases, and 8 bases lay outside the gene matches. The CDR3 protein is CASSKTGGAGTEAFF. In DNA, the CDR3 is TGCGCCAGCAGCAAAACAGGGGGCGCGGGCACTGAAGCTTTCTTT.

The J gene is TRBJ2-3, the V gene TRBV9; 11 bases are shared with TRBD2. CDR1 is SGDLS and CDR2 is YYNGEE in the germline V gene. V dropped 0 bases and J dropped 1; count of bases not matched to a gene: 1. This CDR3 has 16 amino acids. CDR3 nucleotide sequence: TGTGCCAGCAGCGTAGAACTAGCGGGGGGCACAGATACGCAGTATTTT. Its translation: CASSVELAGGTDTQYF.

The chain joins TRBV19 to TRBJ1-4; 11 nucleotides line up with TRBD1. With 6 bases clipped from V and 11 bases from J, the junction kept 8 bases outside the gene matches. Germline loops: CDR1 LNHDA, CDR2 SQIVND (reference sequence). This CDR3 is 14 amino acids long. The CDR3 protein is CASRTGTGGEKLFF. CDR3 nucleotides: TGTGCCAGTAGAACCGGGACAGGGGGTGAGAAACTGTTTTTT.